This paragraph covers one TCR beta chain sequence. This sample is part of a study of blood T cell repertoires in COVID-19. Study overall: Samples representing acute and convalescent COVID-19 were sourced from the United States, Italy and Spain. From T cells, B-cell-depleted T cells, or PBMCs came the material, which was cDNA or gDNA.

There are 13 residues in the CDR3. The germline V gene encodes CDR1 SGHTA and CDR2 FQGNSA. Trimming took 5 bases from V and 4 from J; bases not matched to a gene: 2. In the authors' workflow: Nucleated cell counts were estimated from reference gene primer amplification. The method was immunoSEQ multiplex PCR; TCRdb's version includes in-frame clones alone and lacks a portion of them. That table is the source of V, J and clone size, and D and trimming were worked out from the DNA. The sample yields about 160,000 clones, around 87% seen once. Sequencing was performed on peripheral blood. The rearrangement links TRBV7-2 to TRBJ2-3; 8 bases align to TRBD1. The TCR originated in a woman in her sixties with active or convalescent COVID-19. CDR3 DNA sequence: TGTGCCAGCAGCCCGACAGGGGCAGATACGCAGTATTTT. It yields the protein CASSPTGADTQYF.